This T cell receptor (beta chain) was documented in a study of T cells after yellow fever vaccination. TCRdb redid the calling of the 5' RACE reads with MiXCR, one entry per CDR3 protein. The data show hundreds of thousands of distinct CDR3 sequences, more than 8.5% seen once. General study results and limits: Subsequent booster samples again held most clones from primary vaccination (96% CD4, just under 90% CD8).

As concerns this clonotype: No antigen is known for it.

Sequenced material: PBMCs, taken on the day of the first yellow fever vaccination. The clonotype comes from a young man who received the YFV17D yellow fever vaccine.

Here the CDR3 reads CATSIRREGLFF. The CDR3 nucleotides read TGTGCCACCAGCATTCGCAGGGAAGGACTGTTTTTT. The rearrangement links TRBV15 to TRBJ1-4, with TRBD1 as a possible D gene (5 bases). Per the germline V gene, CDR1 is LNHNV and CDR2 is YYDKDF (reference sequence). The V end was cut by 4 bases, the J end by 13 bases, with 13 bases between. The CDR3 contains 12 residues. Filled out from reference TRBV15 and TRBJ1-4, the complete variable domain reads DAMVIQNPRYQVTQFGKPVTLSCSQTLNHNVMYWYQQKSSQAPKLLFHYYDKDFNNEADTPDNFQSRRPNTSFCFLDIRSPGLGDTAMYLCATSIRREGLFFGSGTQLSVL.